This is a list of T cell receptor beta chains from one sample in a study of T cells in Graves' hyperthyroidism and ophthalmopathy. Each CDR3 protein is one row after TCRdb ran MiXCR on the multiplex PCR reads. The sample carries approximately 740,000 distinct CDR3 sequences, about 14% recorded once. Sequencing input: blood. The receptors shown here come from a woman aged 18-29 years with Graves' hyperthyroidism. CDR3s include the opening cysteine and the closing phenylalanine or tryptophan. A D gene is named only where the DNA matches it firmly. Part of the rows lack a size; the others show once, few, many or a class for expanded clones.

>TRBJ1-6|-|-|TRBV5-5
TGTGCCAGCAGCTTGTATCGATCAGGCTCCTATAATTCACCCCTCCACTTT
CASSLYRSGSYNSPLHF
>TRBJ2-1|-|-|TRBV25-1
TGTGCCAGCAGTCGGTCAGGGGCGGCGATCAATGAGCAGTTCTTC
CASSRSGAAINEQFF
>TRBJ2-3|many|-|TRBV7-9
TGTGCCAGCAGCCTCAACTATTTCCTTGGGCGGATCACAGATACGCAGTATTTT
CASSLNYFLGRITDTQYF
>TRBJ2-7|many|-|TRBV6-1
TGTGCCAGCAGTAACCGAGGGGTCAACTCCTACGAGCAGTACTTC
CASSNRGVNSYEQYF
>TRBJ2-7|few|TRBD2|TRBV20-1
TGCAGTGCAGGGGTGGAGCGGGAAATCAACGAGCAGTACTTC
CSAGVEREINEQYF
>TRBJ2-1|many|-|TRBV20-1
TGCAGTGCCACCCGCGGGAATGCGGGGGCAAATGAGCAGTTCTTC
CSATRGNAGANEQFF
>TRBJ1-1|many|-|TRBV30
TGTGCCTGGAGCGGACACCCGAACACTGAAGCTTTCTTT
CAWSGHPNTEAFF
>TRBJ2-1|-|TRBD1|TRBV14
TGTGCCAGCAGCCCCGGACAGGTTCTCAATGAGCAGTTCTTC
CASSPGQVLNEQFF
>TRBJ2-7|many|-|TRBV11-2
TGTGCCAGCAGCTTACCAATCCCCTACGAGCAGTACTTC
CASSLPIPYEQYF
>TRBJ2-1|-|-|TRBV24-1
TGTGCCACCAGTGACCCGAGGTTTGGGGATTCCTACAATGAGCAGTTCTTC
CATSDPRFGDSYNEQFF
>TRBJ2-7|-|TRBD1|TRBV18
TGTGCCAGCTCACCCATCGTGAGACAGGGGACCGAGCAGTACTTC
CASSPIVRQGTEQYF
>TRBJ2-7|many|-|TRBV12-3/TRBV12-4
TGTGCCAGCAGTTTAAGGGGGACCACCTACGAGCAGTACTTC
CASSLRGTTYEQYF
>TRBJ2-4|-|-|TRBV6-2/TRBV6-3
TGTGCCAGCAGGCGCCCCGGGACGGCAAACATTCAGTACTTC
CASRRPGTANIQYF
>TRBJ2-7|-|TRBD2|TRBV11-1
TGTGCCAGCAGCTCCCCGGGGCTAGCGGTACCCCACGGGCAGTACTTC
CASSSPGLAVPHGQYF
>TRBJ1-4|many|TRBD1|TRBV2
TGTGCCAGCAGTAAGGACAGGGTTGAAAAACTGTTTTTT
CASSKDRVEKLFF
>TRBJ1-4|-|-|TRBV9
TGTGCCAGCAGCGGACGACATGGCCATGAAAAACTGTTTTTT
CASSGRHGHEKLFF
>TRBJ2-4|few|-|TRBV7-9
TGTGCCAGCAGGTCTAGCGGGACAGGGAGGCAAAACATTCAGTACTTC
CASRSSGTGRQNIQYF
>TRBJ1-1|-|-|TRBV27
TGTGCCAGCAGTTTTATAGGGAACACTGAAGCTTTCTTT
CASSFIGNTEAFF
>TRBJ2-1|many|-|TRBV5-1
TGTGCCAGCAGCTTAGAGGGACCCTACAATGAGCAGTTCTTC
CASSLEGPYNEQFF
>TRBJ2-1|-|-|TRBV7-2
TGTGCCAGCAGCTCGCCCGGGGGTCTCTACAATGAGCAGTTCTTC
CASSSPGGLYNEQFF
>TRBJ2-1|few|TRBD2|TRBV5-1
TGCGCCAGCAGCCCCAGGGTAGCGGGATACAATGAGCAGTTCTTC
CASSPRVAGYNEQFF
>TRBJ1-1|many|-|TRBV3-1
TGTGCCAGCAGCCAAGATAGTCGGGGTCGCACTGAAGCTTTCTTT
CASSQDSRGRTEAFF
>TRBJ2-1|many|TRBD2|TRBV12-3/TRBV12-4
TGTGCCAGCAGTCAGGGACTAGCGGGAGACAATGAGCAGTTCTTC
CASSQGLAGDNEQFF
>TRBJ2-3|-|TRBD2|TRBV7-2
TGTGCCAGCAGCTTAGAGGGGACTAGCGGGTTTTACACAGATACGCAGTATTTT
CASSLEGTSGFYTDTQYF
>TRBJ2-1|few|TRBD2|TRBV6-2/TRBV6-3
TGTGCCAGCAGAACGGCTAGCGGGAGCCCTGAGCAGTTCTTC
CASRTASGSPEQFF
>TRBJ2-7|few|TRBD2|TRBV12-3/TRBV12-4
TGTGCCAGCAGTTTAGCGCGCGGGAGCTTTCCCTACGAGCAGTACTTC
CASSLARGSFPYEQYF
>TRBJ2-3|-|-|TRBV5-6
TGTGCCAGCAGCTTGGATTATTCGGATACGCAGTATTTT
CASSLDYSDTQYF
>TRBJ1-1|-|-|TRBV28
TGTGCCAGCATAGCCCCTATGGACACTGAAGCTTTCTTT
CASIAPMDTEAFF
>TRBJ2-3|many|TRBD1|TRBV5-5
TGTGCCAGCAGCCTGGACAGGGTAGCAACAGATACGCAGTATTTT
CASSLDRVATDTQYF
>TRBJ1-1|few|TRBD1|TRBV18
TGTGCCAGCTCACCCCCCTCAGCCAGGGGGCCTGAAGCTTTCTTT
CASSPPSARGPEAFF
>TRBJ2-2|-|-|TRBV7-7
TGTGCTAGCAGTAAGGCGATGGGGACCGGGGAGCTGTTTTTT
CASSKAMGTGELFF
>TRBJ2-5|many|-|TRBV7-9
TGTGCCAGCAGCTTATTTTGGGAAGAGACCCAGTACTTC
CASSLFWEETQYF
>TRBJ2-3|many|TRBD2|TRBV7-2
TGTGCCAGCAGCTTGAGAAAGGGAGGGAACACAGATACGCAGTATTTT
CASSLRKGGNTDTQYF
>TRBJ2-1|-|-|TRBV15
TGTGCCACCAGCAGAGATGTGCTTGGGGAGTACAATGAGCAGTTCTTC
CATSRDVLGEYNEQFF
>TRBJ1-5|many|-|TRBV2
TGTGCCAGCAAAATAGCCCTCCGAGGCAATCAGCCCCAGCATTTT
CASKIALRGNQPQHF
>TRBJ2-7|few|TRBD1|TRBV20-1
TGCAGTGCTGAGGGACAGTTTGGCTCCTACGAGCAGTACTTC
CSAEGQFGSYEQYF